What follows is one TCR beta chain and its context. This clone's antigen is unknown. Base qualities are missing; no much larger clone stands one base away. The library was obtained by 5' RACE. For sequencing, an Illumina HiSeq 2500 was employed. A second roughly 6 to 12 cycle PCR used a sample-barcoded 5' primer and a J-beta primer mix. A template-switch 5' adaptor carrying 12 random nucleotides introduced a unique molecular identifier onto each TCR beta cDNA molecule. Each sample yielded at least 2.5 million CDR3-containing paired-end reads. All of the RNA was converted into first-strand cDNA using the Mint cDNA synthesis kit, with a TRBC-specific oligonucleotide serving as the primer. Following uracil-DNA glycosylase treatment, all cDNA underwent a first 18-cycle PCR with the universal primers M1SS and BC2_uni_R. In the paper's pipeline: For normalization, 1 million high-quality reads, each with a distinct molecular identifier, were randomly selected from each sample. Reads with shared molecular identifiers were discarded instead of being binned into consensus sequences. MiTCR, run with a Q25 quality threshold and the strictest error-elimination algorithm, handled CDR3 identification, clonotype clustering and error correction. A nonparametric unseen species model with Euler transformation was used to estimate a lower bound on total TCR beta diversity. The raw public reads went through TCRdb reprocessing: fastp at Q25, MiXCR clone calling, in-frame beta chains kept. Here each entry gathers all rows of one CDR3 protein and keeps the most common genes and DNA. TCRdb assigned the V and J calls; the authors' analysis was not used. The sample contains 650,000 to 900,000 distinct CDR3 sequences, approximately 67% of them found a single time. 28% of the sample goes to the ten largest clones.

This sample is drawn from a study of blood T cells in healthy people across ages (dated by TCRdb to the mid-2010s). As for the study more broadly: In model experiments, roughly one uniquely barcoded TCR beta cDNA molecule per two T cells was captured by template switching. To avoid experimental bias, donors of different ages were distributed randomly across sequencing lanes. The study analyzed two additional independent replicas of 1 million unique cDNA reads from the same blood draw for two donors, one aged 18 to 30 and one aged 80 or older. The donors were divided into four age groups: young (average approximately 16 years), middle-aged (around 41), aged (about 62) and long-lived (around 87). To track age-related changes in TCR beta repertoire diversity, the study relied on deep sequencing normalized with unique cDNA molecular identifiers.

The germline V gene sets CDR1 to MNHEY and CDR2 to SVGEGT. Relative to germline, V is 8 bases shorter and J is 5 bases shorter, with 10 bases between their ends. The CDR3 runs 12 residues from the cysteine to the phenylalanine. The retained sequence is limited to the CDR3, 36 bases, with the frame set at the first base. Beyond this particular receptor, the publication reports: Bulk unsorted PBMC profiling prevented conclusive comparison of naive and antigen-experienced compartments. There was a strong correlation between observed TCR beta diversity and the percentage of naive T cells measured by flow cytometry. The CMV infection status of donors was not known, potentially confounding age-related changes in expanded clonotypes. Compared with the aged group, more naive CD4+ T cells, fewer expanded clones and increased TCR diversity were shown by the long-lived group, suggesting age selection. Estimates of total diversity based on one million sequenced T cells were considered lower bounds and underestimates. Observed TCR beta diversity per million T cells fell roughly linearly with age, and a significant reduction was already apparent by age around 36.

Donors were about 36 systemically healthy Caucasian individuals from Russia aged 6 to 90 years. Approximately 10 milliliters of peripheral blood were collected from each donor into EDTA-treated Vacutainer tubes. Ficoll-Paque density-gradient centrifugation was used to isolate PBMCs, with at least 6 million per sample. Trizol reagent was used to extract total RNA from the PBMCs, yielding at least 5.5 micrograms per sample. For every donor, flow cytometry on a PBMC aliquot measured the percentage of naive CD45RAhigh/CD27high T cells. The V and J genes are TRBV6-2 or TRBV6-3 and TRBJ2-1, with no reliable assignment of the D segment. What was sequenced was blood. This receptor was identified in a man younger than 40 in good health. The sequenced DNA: TGTGCCAGCTATAGCCCTAACAATGAGCAGTTCTTC. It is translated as CASYSPNNEQFF.